The 31 T cell receptor beta chains below were found in one sample sequenced in a study of T cell responses to AZD1222 COVID-19 vaccine. Sequenced by immunoSEQ multiplex PCR; TCRdb stores in-frame clones only, minus some. The sample holds 100,000 to 150,000 clones, 93% seen once. The material sequenced was peripheral blood, taken on day 0 of AZD1222 vaccination. The receptors were gathered from an adult in good health.

The chain carries TRBV7-3 and TRBJ1-6, with unresolved D. CDR1 is SGHTA, CDR2 FQGTGA, per germline. The length of the CDR3 is 15 residues. V lost 0 bases to trimming and J lost 5 bases, with 8 bases between them. The DNA of the CDR3 is TGTGCCAGCAGCTTAACAGGGTCCCATAATTCACCCCTCCACTTT. It encodes CASSLTGSHNSPLHF.

The gene calls are TRBV7-9 and TRBJ1-1, with D uncertain. Trimming cost V 1 base and J 1 base, with 4 bases left between them. The CDR3 covers 13 residues. The germline V gene encodes CDR1 SEHNR and CDR2 FQNEAQ (reference sequence). CDR3 loop: CASSLETNTEAFF. CDR3 bases: TGTGCCAGCAGCTTAGAAACGAACACTGAAGCTTTCTTT.

Points on this clone: The junction differs from germline at one of its ends, possibly a read error. The chain links TRBV7-7 to TRBJ1-3; D is unclear. The CDR3 has 16 residues. CDR1 and CDR2 (germline): SSHAT, FNYEAQ (reference sequence). CDR3 in amino acids: CASSSRSSLSGNTIYF. For the CDR3, the DNA is TGTGCTAGCAGCTCCCGGTCTTCTCTCTCTGGAAACACCATATATTTT.

V usage is TRBV7-9 and J usage is TRBJ1-1; possible D gene TRBD1, 6 bases. V lost 5 bases and J 7 bases, leaving 11 bases between the germline ends. This CDR3 contains 12 residues. Germline CDR1 SEHNR, CDR2 FQNEAQ (reference sequence). The CDR3 DNA reads as TGTGCCAGCAGCCTCAGGGGAAATGAAGCTTTCTTT. The encoded protein is CASSLRGNEAFF.

The rearrangement uses TRBV12-3 or TRBV12-4 and TRBJ1-5; D is uncertain. With 4 bases removed from V and 6 bases from J, the gap between germline ends came to 10 bases. CDR3 size: 13 residues. CDR3 nucleotides: TGTGCCAGCAGTTCCGCTAGGATTCAGCCCCAGCATTTT. Amino acid sequence: CASSSARIQPQHF.

The CDR3 bases are TGCGCCAGCAGCTTAGGGACAGGGGGAGGTCAGCCCCAGCATTTT. Translated: CASSLGTGGGQPQHF. The V and J genes are TRBV5-1 and TRBJ1-5; TRBD1 agrees at 11 bases. V lost 2 bases, J lost 6 bases, and 4 bases stayed unmatched. The germline V gene has CDR1 SGHRS and CDR2 YFSETQ. CDR3 size: 15 residues.

This sequence joins TRBV24-1 and TRBJ2-2, with a tentative D call TRBD1 (6 bases). In germline, CDR1 is KGHDR, CDR2 SFDVKD. The V and J ends lost 5 bases and 0 bases respectively, with 6 bases between them. The CDR3 sequence is 14 residues long. The CDR3 loop is CATSGQANTGELFF. In DNA, the CDR3 is TGTGCCACCAGTGGACAGGCGAACACCGGGGAGCTGTTTTTT.

The CDR3 sequence is CASSRLNEQFF. The CDR3, as DNA: TGTGCCAGCAGCCGACTCAATGAGCAGTTCTTC. The chain carries TRBV14 and TRBJ2-1, with D uncertain. Germline V gene sequence: CDR1 SGHDN, CDR2 FVKESK. The CDR3 runs to 11 residues. V lost 4 bases to trimming and J lost 6 bases, with 4 bases between them.

The chain links TRBV12-3 or TRBV12-4 to TRBJ1-1; a weak D match, TRBD1 (5 bases). The CDR3 sequence is 13 residues long. Trimming removed 6 bases at V and 1 base at J, with 9 bases between. CDR3 bases: TGTGCCAGCAGCGCTACAGGGAACACTGAAGCTTTCTTT. It yields the protein CASSATGNTEAFF.

CDR3 nucleotides: TGTGCCAGTAGTATATCTAGCGGGAGTTCCTACGAGCAGTACTTC. Translating gives CASSISSGSSYEQYF. This sequence joins TRBV19 and TRBJ2-7; 10 bases map to TRBD2. CDR1 LNHDA and CDR2 SQIVND come from the germline V gene (reference sequence). Trimming at V came to 2 bases and at J to 1 base, leaving 2 bases not matched to a gene. CDR3 size: 15 residues.

This chain uses TRBV10-2 with TRBJ2-2; D is uncertain. The germline V gene encodes CDR1 WSHSY and CDR2 SAAADI. This CDR3 is 16 amino acids long. The V end lost 1 base, the J end lost 2 bases, and 11 bases lay between the germline ends. DNA of the CDR3: TGCGCCAGCAGTGAGTGGGCAGGACCTAACACCGGGGAGCTGTTTTTT. Translating gives CASSEWAGPNTGELFF.

This rearrangement joins TRBV6-5 to TRBJ2-7; 11 bases line up with TRBD1. The germline CDR1 and CDR2 sequences are MNHEY and SVGAGI. V shed 6 bases and J 5 bases; nucleotides not matched to a gene: 3. The CDR3 contains 13 residues. In DNA, the CDR3 is TGTGCCAGCAGAGGACAGGGGGCGGACGAGCAGTACTTC. Amino acid sequence: CASRGQGADEQYF.

The chain employs TRBV28 and TRBJ1-5; 9 bases line up with TRBD1. This CDR3 region has 15 residues. With V trimmed by 6 bases and J by 7 bases, 10 bases remained unmatched. Germline V CDR1 and CDR2: MDHEN, SYDVKM. The CDR3 is CASSLPTGGHQPQHF. Written as DNA, the CDR3 is TGTGCCAGCAGCCTCCCGACAGGGGGTCACCAGCCCCAGCATTTT.

V usage is TRBV5-1 and J usage is TRBJ1-6; TRBD1 matches 7 bases. Germline V gene data show CDR1 as SGHRS and CDR2 as YFSETQ. The V segment lost 3 bases and the J segment 9 bases; nucleotides outside the gene matches: 18. This CDR3 comprises 18 residues. The CDR3 sequence: CASSSTILRDSSSSPLHF. In DNA, the CDR3 is TGCGCCAGCAGCTCAACGATACTCAGGGACAGCTCTAGTTCACCCCTCCACTTT.

CDR3 residues: CASSSRVGFLRERTDTQYF. The CDR3 DNA sequence: TGTGCCAGCAGCAGCAGGGTGGGTTTTTTGCGGGAACGGACAGATACGCAGTATTTT. The chain carries TRBV28 and TRBJ2-3; possibly TRBD2 for D (6 bases). V was pared by 6 bases and J by 3 bases, with 28 bases between. This CDR3 has 19 residues. The germline V gene has CDR1 MDHEN and CDR2 SYDVKM.

The chain couples TRBV10-3 to TRBJ1-2; D is perhaps TRBD1 (6 bases). V was clipped by 10 bases and J by 0 bases, with 12 bases between them. CDR1 and CDR2 (germline): ENHRY, SYGVKD. This CDR3 is built from 13 residues. The CDR3 spells CATEDRTNYGYTF. CDR3 DNA sequence: TGTGCCACCGAGGACAGAACTAACTATGGCTACACCTTC.

Only one count was recorded for this clone. The rearrangement uses TRBV7-9 and TRBJ2-1; D is unclear. The CDR3 runs 15 residues. The V end was cut by 2 bases, the J end by 0 bases, with 8 bases between. Germline V CDR1 and CDR2: SEHNR, FQNEAQ (reference sequence). The CDR3 loop is CASSLWSNSYNEQFF. In nucleotides, the CDR3 is TGTGCCAGCAGCTTATGGTCAAACTCCTACAATGAGCAGTTCTTC. Using reference TRBV7-9 and TRBJ2-1 for the parts outside the CDR3, the full variable domain is DTGVSQNPRHKITKRGQNVTFRCDPISEHNRLYWYRQTLGQGPEFLTYFQNEAQLEKSRLLSDRFSAERPKGSFSTLEIQRTEQGDSAMYLCASSLWSNSYNEQFFGPGTRLTVL.

V is TRBV28 and J is TRBJ2-7, with D perhaps being TRBD1 or TRBD2 (6 bases each). Germline V CDR1 and CDR2: MDHEN, SYDVKM. This CDR3 contains 16 residues. With 6 bases removed from V and 2 bases from J, the gap between germline ends came to 20 bases. In nucleotides, the CDR3 is TGTGCCAGCAGCTCTTCAGGGGCTAGCGCTACCTACGAGCAGTACTTC. Its translation: CASSSSGASATYEQYF.

This rearrangement joins TRBV11-2 to TRBJ1-3; no definite D call. This CDR3 has 11 amino acids. V was shortened by 1 base and J by 5 bases, with 0 bases between the two germline ends. The germline CDR1 and CDR2 sequences are SGHAT and FQNNGV. The CDR3 loop reads CASSLGNTIYF. CDR3 in DNA: TGTGCCAGCAGCTTAGGAAACACCATATATTTT.

J is TRBJ1-1 and V is TRBV7-3, with D tentatively TRBD1 (6 bases). Trimming shortened V by 5 bases and J by 1 base, and 8 bases separated the two germline ends. Germline assignment: CDR1 SGHTA and CDR2 FQGTGA. This CDR3 has 13 residues. CDR3 DNA sequence: TGTGCCAGCAGCCGGACAGCGAACACTGAAGCTTTCTTT. As protein: CASSRTANTEAFF.

The V and J genes are TRBV30 and TRBJ1-5; 8 nucleotides match TRBD1. The CDR3 spans 13 residues. Per the germline V gene, CDR1 is GTSNPN and CDR2 is SVGIG (reference sequence). With 3 bases clipped from V and 7 bases from J, the junction kept 5 bases outside the gene matches. The CDR3 loop is CAWSQGAWQPQHF. The CDR3 nucleotides are TGTGCCTGGAGCCAGGGGGCATGGCAGCCCCAGCATTTT.

The chain is built from TRBV20-1 and TRBJ1-2; no firm D call. The V gene's germline CDR1 is DFQATT and CDR2 SNEGSKA (reference sequence). The CDR3 extends over 14 amino acids. V shed 3 bases and J shed 0 bases, with 11 bases lying between them. CDR3 sequence (DNA): TGCAGTGCTAGTTTCGGGAACACTAACTATGGCTACACCTTC. This sequence encodes CSASFGNTNYGYTF.

V is TRBV5-1 and J is TRBJ2-7, with TRBD1 matching over 8 bases. J lost 4 bases, V lost 0 bases, and 6 bases had no gene match. This CDR3 is 15 amino acids long. Germline CDR1 reads SGHRS; CDR2 reads YFSETQ. In DNA form, the CDR3 reads TGCGCCAGCAGCTTGGATTCAGGGACAGGATACGAGCAGTACTTC. Translation gives CASSLDSGTGYEQYF.

The chain uses TRBV19 and TRBJ1-5; D uncertain. The V and J ends lost 6 bases and 4 bases respectively, with 16 bases between them. The CDR3 spans 15 residues. Looked up from germline, CDR1 is LNHDA and CDR2 is SQIVND (reference sequence). Here the CDR3 DNA reads TGTGCCAGTAGACTTGATTGGCGGTTAAATCAGCCCCAGCATTTT. This gives the protein CASRLDWRLNQPQHF.

The chain employs TRBV9 and TRBJ1-2; 7 bases map to TRBD1. After removal of 0 bases from V and 5 bases from J, the junction contained 4 bases not matched to a gene. The CDR3 length is 14 residues. CDR1 and CDR2 (germline): SGDLS, YYNGEE. CDR3 in DNA: TGTGCCAGCAGCGTAGGGGACAGCCTTTATGGCTACACCTTC. Protein product: CASSVGDSLYGYTF. Using reference TRBV9 and TRBJ1-2 for the parts outside the CDR3, the full variable domain is DSGVTQTPKHLITATGQRVTLRCSPRSGDLSVYWYQQSLDQGLQFLIQYYNGEERAKGNILERFSAQQFPDLHSELNLSSLELGDSALYFCASSVGDSLYGYTFGSGTRLTVV.

V usage is TRBV6-2 or TRBV6-3 and J usage is TRBJ2-7; D may be TRBD2 (5 bases). Trimming shortened V by 5 bases and J by 3 bases, and 11 bases separated the two germline ends. This CDR3 contains 13 residues. The germline CDR1 and CDR2 sequences are MNHEY and SVGEGT. For the CDR3, the DNA is TGTGCCAGCAGTGATCGGGGTAACTACGAGCAGTACTTC. Protein: CASSDRGNYEQYF.

The rearrangement uses TRBV28 and TRBJ1-1, with 8 bases lining up with TRBD1. The CDR3 sequence is 12 residues long. The V gene's germline CDR1 is MDHEN and CDR2 SYDVKM. With 5 bases clipped from V and 11 bases from J, the junction kept 7 bases outside the gene matches. In DNA form, the CDR3 reads TGTGCCAGCAGTCCAAGACGACAGGGGGCTTTCTTT. Residues: CASSPRRQGAFF.

This chain joins TRBV13 and TRBJ1-3; D is unresolved. Germline V gene sequence: CDR1 PRHDT, CDR2 FYEKMQ (reference sequence). V lost 0 bases, J lost 0 bases, and 6 bases lay in between. The CDR3 is 15 amino acids. This CDR3 is CASSLGSNSGNTIYF. In DNA form, the CDR3 reads TGTGCCAGCAGCTTAGGCTCCAACTCTGGAAACACCATATATTTT.

This sequence joins TRBV27 and TRBJ2-1; the D gene could be TRBD1 or TRBD2 (5 bases each). Trimming pared 9 bases from V and 0 bases from J, leaving 12 bases between. This CDR3 has 14 residues. Germline CDR1 MNHEY, CDR2 SMNVEV (reference sequence). The CDR3 DNA follows: TGTGCCAGTTCACAGGACTCCTCCTACAATGAGCAGTTCTTC. It yields the protein CASSQDSSYNEQFF.

The chain is built from TRBV12-3 or TRBV12-4 and TRBJ1-2; 10 bases map to TRBD1. Trimming took 5 bases from V and 11 from J; bases not matched to a gene: 5. The CDR3 length is 12 residues. The CDR3 DNA sequence: TGTGCCAGCAGTCCCGGGACAGGGGAATACACCTTC. This encodes CASSPGTGEYTF.

V is TRBV3-1 (or the pseudogene TRBV3-2) and J is TRBJ1-2; no reliable D call. Per germline, CDR1 LGHDT and CDR2 YNNKEL (reference sequence). The CDR3 consists of 13 residues. The V gene lost 1 base and the J gene lost 2 bases, with 5 bases spanning the gap. In DNA, the CDR3 is TGTGCCAGCAGCCAAGTCGGGAACTATGGCTACACCTTC. Amino acids: CASSQVGNYGYTF.